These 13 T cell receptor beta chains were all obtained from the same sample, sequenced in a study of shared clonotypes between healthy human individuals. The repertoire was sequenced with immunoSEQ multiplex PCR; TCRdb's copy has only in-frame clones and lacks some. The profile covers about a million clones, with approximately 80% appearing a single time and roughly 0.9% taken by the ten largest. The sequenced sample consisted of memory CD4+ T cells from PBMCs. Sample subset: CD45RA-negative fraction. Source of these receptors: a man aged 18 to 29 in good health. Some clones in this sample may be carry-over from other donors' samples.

The CDR3: CASSLPTSLAYEQYF. Written as DNA, the CDR3 is TGTGCCAGCAGTTTGCCGACTAGTCTGGCCTACGAGCAGTACTTC. This sequence joins TRBV28 and TRBJ2-7, with D perhaps TRBD2 (6 bases). This CDR3 has 15 residues. V was pared by 3 bases and J by 2 bases, with 14 bases between. Germline loops: CDR1 MDHEN, CDR2 SYDVKM.

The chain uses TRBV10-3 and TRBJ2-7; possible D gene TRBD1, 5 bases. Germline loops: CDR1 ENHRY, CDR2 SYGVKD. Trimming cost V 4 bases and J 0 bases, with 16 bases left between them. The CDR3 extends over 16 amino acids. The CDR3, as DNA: TGTGCCATCAGTGGATCAGGGCCGCCTAGCTCCTACGAGCAGTACTTC. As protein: CAISGSGPPSSYEQYF.

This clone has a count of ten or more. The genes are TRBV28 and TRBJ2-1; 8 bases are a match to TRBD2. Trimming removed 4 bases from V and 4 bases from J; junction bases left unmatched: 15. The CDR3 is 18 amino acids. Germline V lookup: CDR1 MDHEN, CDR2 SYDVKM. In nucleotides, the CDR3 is TGTGCCAGCAGTTCACAACCCGCAGCGGGAGAGGGGTACAATGAGCAGTTCTTC. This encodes CASSSQPAAGEGYNEQFF.

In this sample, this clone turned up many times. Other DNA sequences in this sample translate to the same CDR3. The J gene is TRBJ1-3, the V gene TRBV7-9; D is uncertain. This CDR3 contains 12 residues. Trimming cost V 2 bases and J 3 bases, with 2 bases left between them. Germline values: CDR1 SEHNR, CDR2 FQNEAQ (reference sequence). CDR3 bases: TGTGCCAGCAGCTTAATTGGAAACACCATATATTTT. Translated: CASSLIGNTIYF.

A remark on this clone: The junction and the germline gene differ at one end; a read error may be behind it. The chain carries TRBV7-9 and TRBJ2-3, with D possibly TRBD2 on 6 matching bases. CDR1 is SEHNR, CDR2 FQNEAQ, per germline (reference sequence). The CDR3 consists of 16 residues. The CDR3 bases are TGTGCCAGCAGCTCCTTAGCGGCCGCTAGCACAGATGCGCAGTATTTT. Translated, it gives CASSSLAAASTDAQYF.

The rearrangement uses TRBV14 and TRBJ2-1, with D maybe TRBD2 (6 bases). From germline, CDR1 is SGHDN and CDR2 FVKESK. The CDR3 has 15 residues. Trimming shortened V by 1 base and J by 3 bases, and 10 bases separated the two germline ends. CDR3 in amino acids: CASSQGLAIYNEQFF. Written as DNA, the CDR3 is TGTGCCAGCAGCCAAGGGCTAGCGATCTACAATGAGCAGTTCTTC. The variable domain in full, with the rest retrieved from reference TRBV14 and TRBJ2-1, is EAGVTQFPSHSVIEKGQTVTLRCDPISGHDNLYWYRRVMGKEIKFLLHFVKESKQDESGMPNNRFLAERTGGTYSTLKVQPAELEDSGVYFCASSQGLAIYNEQFFGPGTRLTVL.

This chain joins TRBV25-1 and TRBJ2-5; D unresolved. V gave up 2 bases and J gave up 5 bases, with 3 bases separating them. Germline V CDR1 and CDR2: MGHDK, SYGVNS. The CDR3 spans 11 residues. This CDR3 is CASSETETQYF. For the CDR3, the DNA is TGTGCCAGCAGTGAAACTGAGACCCAGTACTTC.

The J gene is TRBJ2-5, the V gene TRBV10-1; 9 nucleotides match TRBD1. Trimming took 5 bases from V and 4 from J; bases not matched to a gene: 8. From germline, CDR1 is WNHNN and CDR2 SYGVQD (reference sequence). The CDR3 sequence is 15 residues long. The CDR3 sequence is CASSSGQGNSETQYF. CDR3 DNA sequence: TGCGCCAGCAGTTCGGGACAGGGTAATTCAGAGACCCAGTACTTC.

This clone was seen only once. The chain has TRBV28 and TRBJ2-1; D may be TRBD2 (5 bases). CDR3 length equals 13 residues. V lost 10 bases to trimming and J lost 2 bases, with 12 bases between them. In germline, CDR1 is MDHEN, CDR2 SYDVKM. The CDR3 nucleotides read TGTGCCACAAACCGGGATACCTACAATGAGCAGTTCTTC. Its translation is CATNRDTYNEQFF. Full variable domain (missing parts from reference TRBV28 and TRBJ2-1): DVKVTQSSRYLVKRTGEKVFLECVQDMDHENMFWYRQDPGLGLRLIYFSYDVKMKEKGDIPEGYSVSREKKERFSLILESASTNQTSMYLCATNRDTYNEQFFGPGTRLTVL.

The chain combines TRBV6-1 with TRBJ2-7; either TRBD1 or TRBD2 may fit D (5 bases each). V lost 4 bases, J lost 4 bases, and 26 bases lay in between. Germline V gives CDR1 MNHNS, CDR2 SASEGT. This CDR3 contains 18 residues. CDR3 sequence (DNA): TGTGCCAGCAGTGGAATCCGAAGGGGAAGGCAGGGACGGTACGAGCAGTACTTC. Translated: CASSGIRRGRQGRYEQYF.

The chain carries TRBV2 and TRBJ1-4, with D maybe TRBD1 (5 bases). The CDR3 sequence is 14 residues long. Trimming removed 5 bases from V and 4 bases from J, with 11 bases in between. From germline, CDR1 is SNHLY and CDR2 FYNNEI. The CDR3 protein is CASSSDTVNEKLFF. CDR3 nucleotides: TGTGCCAGCAGTTCGGACACCGTTAATGAAAAACTGTTTTTT.

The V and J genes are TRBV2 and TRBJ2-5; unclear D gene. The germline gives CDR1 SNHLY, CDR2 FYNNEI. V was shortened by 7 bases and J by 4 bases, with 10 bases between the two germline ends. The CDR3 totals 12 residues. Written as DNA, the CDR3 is TGTGCCAGCAACATAGTTTTAGAGACCCAGTACTTC. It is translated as CASNIVLETQYF.

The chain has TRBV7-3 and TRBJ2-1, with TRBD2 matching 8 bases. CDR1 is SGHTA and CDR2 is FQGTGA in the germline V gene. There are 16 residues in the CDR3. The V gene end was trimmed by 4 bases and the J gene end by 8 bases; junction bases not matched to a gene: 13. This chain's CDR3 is CASSSQGTGGLDEQFF. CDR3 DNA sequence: TGTGCCAGCAGCTCCCAGGGAACGGGAGGGTTAGATGAGCAGTTCTTC.